The sequence of this T cell receptor (beta chain) was determined in a study of blood T cell repertoires in COVID-19. The wider study: T cells, B-cell-depleted T cells, or PBMCs supplied cDNA or gDNA.

Assay: immunoSEQ multiplex PCR; the TCRdb copy retains only in-frame clones and omits some. Of around 320,000 clones in the sample, around 87% were seen once. This receptor was taken from a young woman with acute COVID-19. The sequenced sample was PBMCs or T cells enriched from blood (not recorded which).

The CDR3 coding sequence is TGTGCCAGCAGCCCCGACCGCCGGAGGATCATTAAGGGCTACACCTTC. Protein: CASSPDRRRIIKGYTF. J is TRBJ1-2 and V is TRBV6-2 or TRBV6-3; no clear D gene. Trimming removed 6 bases at V and 8 bases at J, with 25 bases between. There are 16 residues in the CDR3. From germline, CDR1 is MNHEY and CDR2 SVGEGT.